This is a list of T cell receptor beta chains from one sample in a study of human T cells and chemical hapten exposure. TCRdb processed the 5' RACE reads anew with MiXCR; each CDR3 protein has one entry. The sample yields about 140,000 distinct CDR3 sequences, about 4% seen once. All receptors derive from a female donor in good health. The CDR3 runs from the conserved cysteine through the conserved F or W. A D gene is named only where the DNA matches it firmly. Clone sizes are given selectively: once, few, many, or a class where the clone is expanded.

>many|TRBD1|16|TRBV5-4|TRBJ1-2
CASSTGTGGSNYGYTF
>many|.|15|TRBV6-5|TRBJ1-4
CASSYLASTNEKLFF
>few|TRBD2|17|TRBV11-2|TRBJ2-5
CASSPLSGGDHQETQYF
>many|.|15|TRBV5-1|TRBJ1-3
CASSLGLSGGNTIYF
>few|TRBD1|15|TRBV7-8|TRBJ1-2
CASSIGTGATYGYTF
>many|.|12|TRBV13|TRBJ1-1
CASRWGGTEAFF
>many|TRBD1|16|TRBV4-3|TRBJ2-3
CASSQVTGKGTDTQYF
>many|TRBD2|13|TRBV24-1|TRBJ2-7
CATRGGSSYEQYF
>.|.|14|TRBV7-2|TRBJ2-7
CASSLATRSYEQYF
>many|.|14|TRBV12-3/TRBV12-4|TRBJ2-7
CASTHSVGGPEQYF
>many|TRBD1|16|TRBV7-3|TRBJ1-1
CASSPDRGREGTEAFF
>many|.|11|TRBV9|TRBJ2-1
CASSVADEQFF
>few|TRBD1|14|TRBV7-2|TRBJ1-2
CASSLRTGGDGYTF
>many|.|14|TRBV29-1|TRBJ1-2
CSVGTAVMIGGYTF
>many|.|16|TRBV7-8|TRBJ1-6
CASSLQTSSYNSPLHF
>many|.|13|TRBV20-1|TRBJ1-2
CSARLPAVYGYTF
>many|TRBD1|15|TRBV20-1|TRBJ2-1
CSARVRQGRYNEQFF
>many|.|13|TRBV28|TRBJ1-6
CASSLHLNSPLHF
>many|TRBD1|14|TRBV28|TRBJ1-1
CASFSGQAPIEAFF
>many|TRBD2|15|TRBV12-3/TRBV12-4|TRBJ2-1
CASTSLGGGYNEQFF
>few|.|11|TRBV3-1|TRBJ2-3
CASSQTGTQYF
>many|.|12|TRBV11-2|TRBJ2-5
CASSLGPGREDF
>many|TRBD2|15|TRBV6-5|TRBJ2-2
CASRLAGTNTGELFF
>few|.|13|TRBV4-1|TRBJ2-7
CASSQCRGYEQYF
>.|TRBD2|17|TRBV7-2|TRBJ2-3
CASSLFPRGGLTDTQYF
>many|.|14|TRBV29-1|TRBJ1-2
CSAGGPLGIYGYTF
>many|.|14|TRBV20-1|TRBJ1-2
CSAREPLRGDGYTF
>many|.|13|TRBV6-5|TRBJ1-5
CASRMQKNQPQHF
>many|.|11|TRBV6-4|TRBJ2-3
CASGNGDTQYF
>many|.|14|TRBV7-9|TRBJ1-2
CASARPGHHYGYTF
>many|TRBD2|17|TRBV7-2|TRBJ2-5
CASSTLGLAGEQETQYF
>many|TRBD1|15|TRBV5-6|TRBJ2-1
CASSPVDRGRREQFF